The T cell receptor beta chain under discussion was sequenced for a study of blood T cell repertoires in COVID-19. Background on the study: Whether acute or convalescent, the COVID-19 samples came from the United States, Italy and Spain.

Categorization into cohorts depended on clinical history that participants reported. No more than 2 weeks before study entry, exposed participants had met a case of COVID-19. In the original analysis: Reference gene primer amplification in the assay estimated nucleated cell counts. The protocol was immunoSEQ multiplex PCR, while the TCRdb copy is restricted to in-frame clones and leaves out a portion. V, J and clone size are those of that table, while D and trimming were read from the DNA. The table shows 400,000 to 500,000 clones, with around nine tenths occurring only once. V lost 8 bases to trimming and J lost 9 bases, with 17 bases between them. CDR3 length equals 13 residues. Germline values: CDR1 LGHNT, CDR2 FRNRAP.

The gene calls are TRBV12-5 and TRBJ2-1; TRBD2 is a possible D gene (6 bases). The specimen was PBMCs or T cells enriched from blood (not recorded which). This sequence was found in a woman under 30 who had been exposed to COVID-19. As DNA, the CDR3 is TGTGCTAGTTCACGGGTCGGGAGTGGTGAGCAGTTCTTC. Translating it yields CASSRVGSGEQFF.